Shown below are 22 T cell receptor beta chains from a single sample sequenced in a study of OX40 agonist ivuxolimab in advanced cancers. Only in-frame clones appear in the TCRdb table, and some are missing; sequencing was by immunoSEQ multiplex PCR. The sample holds around 27,000 clones; 90% are singletons and the top ten take approximately 24%. Specimen: CD4+ or CD8+ T cells sorted from blood, collected in a trial of the OX40 agonist ivuxolimab. Source of these receptors: an adult with an advanced solid tumor such as melanoma, head and neck, liver or kidney cancer.

The chain employs TRBV27 and TRBJ2-2, with D perhaps matching TRBD1 (6 bases). The CDR3 has 15 amino acids. V was trimmed by 8 bases and J by 5 bases, leaving 18 bases between them. CDR1 is MNHEY and CDR2 is SMNVEV in the germline V gene (reference sequence). This chain's CDR3 is CASEATGIGTGELFF. The CDR3, as DNA: TGTGCCAGCGAAGCGACAGGAATTGGGACCGGGGAGCTGTTTTTT.

V and J are TRBV23-1 and TRBJ2-1, with D tentatively TRBD2 (6 bases). TRBV23-1 has ORF status, its function being uncertain. The CDR3 runs to 14 residues. V dropped 0 bases and J dropped 4 bases, with 7 bases sitting between them. CDR3 sequence reads: CASSQSRGYNEQFF. The CDR3 DNA follows: TGCGCCAGCAGTCAATCACGGGGGTACAATGAGCAGTTCTTC.

The rearrangement joins TRBV19 to TRBJ1-1; perhaps TRBD1 as D (5 bases). This CDR3 is built from 16 residues. From germline, CDR1 is LNHDA and CDR2 SQIVND (reference sequence). V was pared by 1 base and J by 0 bases, with 12 bases between. CDR3 protein: CASSIVSGGLNTEAFF. The CDR3 DNA reads TGTGCCAGTAGTATAGTAAGCGGGGGGTTGAACACTGAAGCTTTCTTT.

In its sample, this clone was seen a few times. The chain recombines TRBV2 with TRBJ2-7, with TRBD2 matching 7 bases. The CDR3 has 16 residues. CDR1 and CDR2 (germline): SNHLY, FYNNEI. V gave up 4 bases and J gave up 0 bases; unmatched junction bases: 9. CDR3 in DNA: TGTGCCAGCAGTGGGGATAGCGGGTATAGCTCCTACGAGCAGTACTTC. Amino acids: CASSGDSGYSSYEQYF.

The genes are TRBV19 and TRBJ2-7; 11 bases are a match to TRBD2. Unmatched junction bases numbered 8, after V lost 7 bases and J lost 3 bases. This CDR3 region has 15 residues. CDR1 LNHDA and CDR2 SQIVND come from the germline V gene (reference sequence). Here the CDR3 reads CASTPSGGSLYEQYF. DNA of the CDR3: TGTGCCAGTACCCCTAGCGGGGGGAGCCTCTACGAGCAGTACTTC.

This chain uses TRBV30 with TRBJ2-5; 10 bases align to TRBD2. V shed 2 bases, J shed 5 bases, and the junction held 5 bases outside the gene matches. The CDR3 runs to 14 residues. Germline CDR1 reads GTSNPN; CDR2 reads SVGIG (reference sequence). The CDR3 reads CAWSSGRAWETQYF. CDR3 coding DNA: TGTGCCTGGAGTAGCGGGAGGGCCTGGGAGACCCAGTACTTC.

The J gene is TRBJ1-2, the V gene TRBV2; D is undetermined. Germline assignment: CDR1 SNHLY and CDR2 FYNNEI. Trimming pared 1 base from V and 4 bases from J, leaving 10 bases between. CDR3 size: 14 residues. The CDR3 DNA reads TGTGCCAGCAGTGAAGTTGGGGTTGGCTATGGCTACACCTTC. This sequence encodes CASSEVGVGYGYTF.

The V and J genes are TRBV29-1 and TRBJ2-2; D might be TRBD2 (6 bases). The CDR3 runs to 13 residues. Looked up from germline, CDR1 is SQVTM and CDR2 is ANQGSEA. CDR3 sequence (DNA): TGCAGTGGAGGGCAGACGAACACCGGGGAGCTGTTTTTT. Its protein is CSGGQTNTGELFF.

The chain employs TRBV5-5 and TRBJ2-7; 9 nucleotides line up with TRBD1. The CDR3 extends over 16 amino acids. The V and J ends lost 0 bases and 2 bases, in that order; junction bases with no gene match: 6. Per germline, CDR1 SGHKS and CDR2 YYEKEE (reference sequence). In DNA, the CDR3 is TGTGCCAGCAGCTTGGAACTGGGACAGGGAGCCTACGAGCAGTACTTC. Protein: CASSLELGQGAYEQYF.

The V and J genes are TRBV4-1 and TRBJ2-7; 9 bases fit TRBD1. This CDR3 region has 16 residues. In germline, CDR1 is MGHRA, CDR2 YSYEKL. Trimming took 4 bases from V and 2 from J; bases not matched to a gene: 9. Written as DNA, the CDR3 is TGCGCCAGCAGCCCCTCCGCCGGACAGGGGACCTACGAGCAGTACTTC. Amino acids: CASSPSAGQGTYEQYF.

V is TRBV14 and J is TRBJ2-5; TRBD1 is a possible D gene (5 bases). The J call may be mistaken, given a closer DNA end match to TRBJ2-7. This CDR3 spans 13 amino acids. Per the germline V gene, CDR1 is SGHDN and CDR2 is FVKESK. CDR3 nucleotide sequence: TGTGCCAGCAGCCAGGGGTTTGGGGCCGAGCAGTACTTC. It is translated as CASSQGFGAEQYF.

DNA for the CDR3: TGTGCCAGCTCTCCCACTAGCGGCACCTACAATGAGCAGTTCTTC. It translates to CASSPTSGTYNEQFF. This chain links TRBV18 with TRBJ2-1, with TRBD2 matching over 8 bases. J was trimmed by 2 bases and V by 6 bases; bases with no gene match: 6. Germline lookup yields CDR1 KGHSH and CDR2 LQKENI. The CDR3 spans 15 residues. Drawing the rest from reference TRBV18 and TRBJ2-1, the complete variable domain is NAGVMQNPRHLVRRRGQEARLRCSPMKGHSHVYWYRQLPEEGLKFMVYLQKENIIDESGMPKERFSAEFPKEGPSILRIQQVVRGDSAAYFCASSPTSGTYNEQFFGPGTRLTVL.

The V call is TRBV5-1, the J call TRBJ2-3; 12 bases align to TRBD1. The CDR3 has 17 residues. The germline gives CDR1 SGHRS, CDR2 YFSETQ. V shed 4 bases, J shed 2 bases, and the junction held 8 bases outside the gene matches. In nucleotides, the CDR3 is TGCGCCAGCAGCACAATGGGACAGGGGGCGGTCACAGATACGCAGTATTTT. As protein: CASSTMGQGAVTDTQYF.

V is TRBV30 and J is TRBJ1-2; D is unresolved. V was shortened by 0 bases and J by 6 bases, with 11 bases between the two germline ends. Germline CDR1 GTSNPN, CDR2 SVGIG (reference sequence). The CDR3 spans 13 residues. CDR3 DNA sequence: TGTGCCTGGAGTGTAAGTACAGTCGATGGCTACACCTTC. Residues: CAWSVSTVDGYTF.

J is TRBJ1-5 and V is TRBV12-5, with D possibly TRBD1 on 5 matching bases. Germline V gene sequence: CDR1 LGHNT, CDR2 FRNRAP. Trimming shortened V by 6 bases and J by 4 bases, and 16 bases separated the two germline ends. This CDR3 contains 15 residues. The CDR3 coding sequence is TGTGCTAGTGGCCCCGAGGGGTTTCGGAATCAGCCCCAGCATTTT. Amino acid sequence: CASGPEGFRNQPQHF. The full variable domain, in which reference TRBV12-5 and TRBJ1-5 provide the parts outside the CDR3, is DARVTQTPRHKVTEMGQEVTMRCQPILGHNTVFWYRQTMMQGLELLAYFRNRAPLDDSGMPKDRFSAEMPDATLATLKIQPSEPRDSAVYFCASGPEGFRNQPQHFGDGTRLSIL.

The chain carries TRBV2 and TRBJ1-5; D is ambiguous. Germline lookup yields CDR1 SNHLY and CDR2 FYNNEI. This CDR3 region has 13 residues. The V end was cut by 6 bases, the J end by 6 bases, with 12 bases between. The CDR3, as DNA: TGTGCCAGCAGGGAGGAGGGAGGTCAGCCCCAGCATTTT. As protein: CASREEGGQPQHF.

This clone has just one count. The V call is TRBV4-1, the J call TRBJ1-3, with 9 nucleotides matching TRBD1. The CDR3 sequence is 16 residues long. In germline, CDR1 is MGHRA, CDR2 YSYEKL. The V gene end was trimmed by 9 bases and the J gene end by 2 bases; junction bases not matched to a gene: 11. The CDR3: CASSTPGQGPGNTIYF. As DNA, the CDR3 is TGCGCCAGTTCTACGCCGGGACAGGGACCTGGAAACACCATATATTTT.

This clone was seen only once. This chain links TRBV9 with TRBJ2-1, with a possible D match to TRBD2 (7 bases). Per the germline V gene, CDR1 is SGDLS and CDR2 is YYNGEE. The V end was cut by 4 bases, the J end by 0 bases, with 17 bases between. CDR3 length: 17 residues. The CDR3 DNA follows: TGTGCCAGCAGCAAAGGGGGGGGCGGTAGCTCCTACAATGAGCAGTTCTTC. Translated, it gives CASSKGGGGSSYNEQFF.

This chain links TRBV30 with TRBJ2-7; D is perhaps TRBD1 (6 bases). This CDR3 comprises 14 residues. Germline-derived CDR1 and CDR2 are GTSNPN and SVGIG (reference sequence). The V gene lost 0 bases and the J gene lost 3 bases, with 12 bases spanning the gap. The CDR3 DNA reads TGTGCCTGGAGTGTCTGGGGGCAGGGCTACGAGCAGTACTTC. It is translated as CAWSVWGQGYEQYF. Variable domain in full (rest from reference TRBV30 and TRBJ2-7): SQTIHQWPATLVQPVGSPLSLECTVEGTSNPNLYWYRQAAGRGLQLLFYSVGIGQISSEVPQNLSASRPQDRQFILSSKKLLLSDSGFYLCAWSVWGQGYEQYFGPGTRLTVT.

The V and J genes are TRBV2 and TRBJ2-1, with 8 bases identical to TRBD2. With V trimmed by 6 bases and J by 4 bases, 8 bases remained unmatched. The CDR3 totals 15 residues. Germline CDR1 reads SNHLY; CDR2 reads FYNNEI. Written as DNA, the CDR3 is TGTGCCAGCAGGGCTACTAGCGGAGTTTACAATGAGCAGTTCTTC. Translation: CASRATSGVYNEQFF.

The V and J genes are TRBV7-6 and TRBJ2-2, with 8 bases identical to TRBD2. CDR3 length: 18 residues. Per germline, CDR1 SGHVS and CDR2 FNYEAQ. V lost 7 bases and J lost 0; bases outside the gene matches: 13. The CDR3 DNA reads TGTGCCAGCACCCCTGCGGAGACTAGCGTAACGAACACCGGGGAGCTGTTTTTT. Amino acids: CASTPAETSVTNTGELFF.

This clone was counted a few times. V usage is TRBV5-4 and J usage is TRBJ1-5; 11 bases map to TRBD1. CDR3 length: 18 residues. Germline V gene data show CDR1 as SGHNT and CDR2 as YYREEE (reference sequence). The trim removed 7 bases at V and 2 bases at J, leaving 14 bases unmatched. CDR3 sequence: CASGDVRTGGEGNQPQHF. The DNA for the CDR3 is TGTGCCAGCGGCGATGTAAGGACAGGGGGCGAGGGCAATCAGCCCCAGCATTTT.